The 31 T cell receptor beta chains below all came from one sample that was sequenced in a study of CD8 T cells in ankylosing spondylitis. Findings and caveats of the study: Blood of patients with ankylosing spondylitis appeared to be characterized by a TCR beta motif of eight or nine highly homologous variants.

A single record per CDR3 protein comes from TCRdb applying MiXCR to the 5' RACE reads. The sample has around 430,000 distinct CDR3 sequences, 15% to 20% seen once. No cognate antigen is known for these TCRs. The sequencing input was blood, either unsorted or a sorted T cell fraction (not recorded which). All receptors come from a male donor with ankylosing spondylitis.

There are many counts of this clonotype. The chain has TRBV9 and TRBJ2-1; D call uncertain. This CDR3 is 15 amino acids long. The germline CDR1 and CDR2 sequences are SGDLS and YYNGEE. V lost 0 bases to trimming and J lost 0 bases, with 7 bases between them. The CDR3 region is CASSVGQSSYNEQFF. CDR3 in DNA: TGTGCCAGCAGCGTAGGTCAGAGCTCCTACAATGAGCAGTTCTTC.

The chain joins TRBV5-4 to TRBJ2-2, with a possible D match to TRBD1 (5 bases). CDR1 is SGHNT and CDR2 is YYREEE in the germline V gene (reference sequence). There are 15 residues in the CDR3. V lost 4 bases, J lost 4 bases, and 14 bases lay in between. CDR3 sequence reads: CASSKDTRGTGELFF. The CDR3 nucleotides are TGTGCCAGCAGCAAGGACACCCGAGGCACCGGGGAGCTGTTTTTT.

V and J are TRBV29-1 and TRBJ1-1; weak D call: TRBD1 (6 bases). The CDR3 has 12 residues. CDR1 is SQVTM, CDR2 ANQGSEA, per germline. The V end was cut by 5 bases, the J end by 4 bases, with 11 bases between. Here the CDR3 reads CSVKGGVTEAFF. For the CDR3, the DNA is TGCAGCGTTAAAGGGGGGGTCACTGAAGCTTTCTTT. The whole variable domain, filled in from reference TRBV29-1 and TRBJ1-1, reads SAVISQKPSRDICQRGTSLTIQCQVDSQVTMMFWYRQQPGQSLTLIATANQGSEATYESGFVIDKFPISRPNLTFSTLTVSNMSPEDSSIYLCSVKGGVTEAFFGQGTRLTVV.

The chain recombines TRBV11-1 with TRBJ2-1; D is perhaps TRBD1 (5 bases). Germline V lookup: CDR1 SGHAT, CDR2 FQDESV (reference sequence). This CDR3 is 17 amino acids long. V lost 4 bases, J lost 0 bases, and 16 bases lay in between. As DNA, the CDR3 is TGTGCCAGCAGCTCGCGACGACAGAGGAGCTCCTACAATGAGCAGTTCTTC. It specifies CASSSRRQRSSYNEQFF.

In its sample, this clonotype was seen a few times. This chain connects TRBV20-1 to TRBJ2-7; D possibly corresponds to TRBD1 (7 bases). The length of the CDR3 is 15 residues. The germline V and J ends were trimmed by 1 base and 3 bases, with 16 bases remaining between them. CDR1 is DFQATT, CDR2 SNEGSKA, per germline (reference sequence). CDR3 in DNA: TGCAGTGCTAGAGCAACAGCAGGGGGGAACTACGAGCAGTACTTC. It encodes CSARATAGGNYEQYF.

The chain links TRBV30 to TRBJ1-2; a weak D match, TRBD1 (5 bases). The V gene's germline CDR1 is GTSNPN and CDR2 SVGIG (reference sequence). Trimming left V 0 bases short and J 3 bases short, with 8 bases between. CDR3 length equals 13 residues. CDR3 protein: CAWSVRDYYGYTF. CDR3 nucleotides: TGTGCCTGGAGTGTCAGGGACTACTATGGCTACACCTTC.

The J gene is TRBJ1-5, the V gene TRBV12-3 or TRBV12-4; the D gene is possibly TRBD1 (6 bases). V lost 3 bases and J lost 11, with 20 bases in between. This CDR3 spans 15 amino acids. DNA for the CDR3: TGTGCCAGCAGTTTCCAAGTAAAGGGGGGGTCAGCCCAGCATTTT. Amino acid sequence: CASSFQVKGGSAQHF.

This chain joins TRBV5-1 and TRBJ2-1, with TRBD2 identical over 7 bases. J was trimmed by 4 bases and V by 0 bases; bases with no gene match: 7. Germline V gives CDR1 SGHRS, CDR2 YFSETQ. The CDR3 loop spans 16 amino acids. As DNA, the CDR3 is TGCGCCAGCAGCTTGGCAGCTAGCGGAGTATACAATGAGCAGTTCTTC. This encodes CASSLAASGVYNEQFF.

In this sample, this clonotype turned up a few times. This chain connects TRBV7-3 to TRBJ2-5, with 7 bases that match TRBD2. V was pared by 10 bases and J by 5 bases, with 16 bases of the junction left unmatched. This CDR3 comprises 15 residues. Germline values: CDR1 SGHTA, CDR2 FQGTGA. Here the CDR3 DNA reads TGTGCCACCATGGACGGGGGAGGGCCCTCGGAGACCCAGTACTTC. Its protein product is CATMDGGGPSETQYF.

The V call is TRBV19, the J call TRBJ1-1; tentatively, D is TRBD1 (6 bases). Germline-derived CDR1 and CDR2 are LNHDA and SQIVND (reference sequence). This CDR3 has 17 amino acids. Trimming pared 5 bases from V and 1 base from J, leaving 20 bases between. The DNA for the CDR3 is TGTGCCAGTAGTGCCGGGACACCAAACACTCGGAACACTGAAGCTTTCTTT. Translation gives CASSAGTPNTRNTEAFF. The full variable domain, with the rest looked up from reference TRBV19 and TRBJ1-1, is DGGITQSPKYLFRKEGQNVTLSCEQNLNHDAMYWYRQDPGQGLRLIYYSQIVNDFQKGDIAEGYSVSREKKESFPLTVTSAQKNPTAFYLCASSAGTPNTRNTEAFFGQGTRLTVV.

The rearrangement links TRBV20-1 to TRBJ2-5; D could derive from TRBD1 or TRBD2 (5 bases each). CDR3 length: 15 amino acids. The ends were cut back, 3 bases at V and 4 bases at J, with 18 bases in the middle. Germline loops: CDR1 DFQATT, CDR2 SNEGSKA (reference sequence). In DNA, the CDR3 is TGCAGTGCTAGCCCCGGGGACCGGGACCCAGAGACCCAGTACTTC. Its protein is CSASPGDRDPETQYF.

The rearrangement links TRBV7-9 to TRBJ2-3, with 10 nucleotides matching TRBD1. CDR3 size: 16 residues. Germline CDR1 SEHNR, CDR2 FQNEAQ (reference sequence). V was pared by 0 bases and J by 3 bases, with 3 bases of the junction left unmatched. Written as DNA, the CDR3 is TGTGCCAGCAGCTTAGCGGGACAGGGGTTTACAGATACGCAGTATTTT. Translation gives CASSLAGQGFTDTQYF.

This clonotype was seen only a few times. V gene TRBV18 combines with J gene TRBJ2-1; 7 bases line up with TRBD2. J gave up 0 bases and V 2 bases, and 7 bases lay outside the gene matches. The CDR3 has 17 amino acids. CDR1 is KGHSH and CDR2 is LQKENI in the germline V gene. The CDR3 bases are TGTGCCAGCTCACCAAAAGTTGGCGGGAGCTCCTACAATGAGCAGTTCTTC. Translating gives CASSPKVGGSSYNEQFF.

The chain employs TRBV16 and TRBJ1-5; D is undetermined. Per the germline V gene, CDR1 is KGHSY and CDR2 is FQNENV. The germline V and J ends were trimmed by 0 bases and 3 bases, with 6 bases remaining between them. This CDR3 contains 14 residues. The chain's CDR3 is CASSQSGPNQPQHF. CDR3 DNA sequence: TGTGCCAGCAGCCAATCAGGGCCCAATCAGCCCCAGCATTTT.

V is TRBV15 and J is TRBJ2-3; a possible D gene is TRBD1 (6 bases). The V end lost 0 bases, the J end lost 3 bases, and 19 bases lay between the germline ends. This CDR3 has 18 residues. Germline CDR1 LNHNV, CDR2 YYDKDF (reference sequence). This chain's CDR3 is CATSRDFLPGHETDTQYF. Here the CDR3 DNA reads TGTGCCACCAGCAGAGATTTTTTGCCGGGACATGAGACAGATACGCAGTATTTT.

At least ten counts were recorded for this clonotype. This chain links TRBV20-1 with TRBJ1-1, with D possibly being TRBD1 (6 bases). V was trimmed by 1 base and J by 1 base, leaving 7 bases between them. The CDR3 is 13 residues long. Germline-derived CDR1 and CDR2 are DFQATT and SNEGSKA (reference sequence). Here the CDR3 DNA reads TGCAGTGCTAGAGTAGGGGGGAACACTGAAGCTTTCTTT. Its protein product is CSARVGGNTEAFF.

This clonotype was picked up a small number of times. The V and J genes are TRBV9 and TRBJ2-1; 8 bases map to TRBD1. Germline V gene lookup returns CDR1 SGDLS and CDR2 YYNGEE. This CDR3 has 15 residues. V gave up 4 bases and J gave up 4 bases; unmatched junction bases: 7. The CDR3 coding sequence is TGTGCCAGCAGCCCCCGGACAGGGCCATACAATGAGCAGTTCTTC. Amino acid sequence: CASSPRTGPYNEQFF.

This clonotype was detected only a few times. The gene calls are TRBV7-8 and TRBJ2-1; the D gene could be TRBD1 or TRBD2 (5 bases each). The CDR3 length is 16 residues. CDR1 is SGHVS and CDR2 is FQNEAQ in the germline V gene. Trimming stripped 5 bases from V and 6 bases from J, with 20 bases between. CDR3 in amino acids: CASSNWGVGTSNEQFF. CDR3 DNA sequence: TGTGCCAGCAGCAACTGGGGTGTGGGGACCTCCAATGAGCAGTTCTTC.

This clonotype was detected many times. The rearrangement links TRBV12-3 or TRBV12-4 to TRBJ1-1; 10 positions agree with TRBD1. The V segment lost 5 bases and the J segment 6 bases; nucleotides outside the gene matches: 6. The CDR3 totals 14 residues. The CDR3 loop reads CASSHRDRGAEAFF. CDR3 nucleotide sequence: TGTGCCAGCAGTCACCGGGACAGGGGTGCTGAAGCTTTCTTT.

This chain uses TRBV23-1 with TRBJ1-5; 7 bases match TRBD1. TRBV23-1 is classed as an ORF, of uncertain function. J lost 3 bases, V lost 8 bases, and 16 bases had no gene match. The CDR3 extends over 17 amino acids. The CDR3 protein is CASPKPGQCPVNQPQHF. CDR3 DNA: TGCGCCAGCCCGAAGCCGGGACAGTGCCCTGTCAATCAGCCCCAGCATTTT.

This clonotype was seen more than once but under ten times. The chain employs TRBV20-1 and TRBJ2-3; 10 bases fit TRBD1. The CDR3 covers 15 residues. Losses at the gene ends were 4 bases for V and 0 bases for J; bases not matched to a gene: 4. The germline V gene encodes CDR1 DFQATT and CDR2 SNEGSKA (reference sequence). CDR3 loop: CSAMGTGASTDTQYF. CDR3 sequence (DNA): TGCAGTGCTATGGGGACAGGGGCCAGCACAGATACGCAGTATTTT.

The V call is TRBV12-3 or TRBV12-4, the J call TRBJ2-7, with 10 bases identical to TRBD1. Trimming cost V 6 bases and J 5 bases; bases outside gene matches: 4. This CDR3 is 13 amino acids long. The CDR3 bases are TGTGCCAGCAGCCGGGACAGGGGCCACGAGCAGTACTTC. Its translation: CASSRDRGHEQYF.

The chain couples TRBV7-2 to TRBJ1-6; TRBD1 might be the D (6 bases). Trimming removed 4 bases at V and 9 bases at J, with 16 bases between. The length of the CDR3 is 15 residues. Germline V gives CDR1 SGHTA, CDR2 FQGNSA. CDR3 sequence (DNA): TGTGCCAGCAGCTCCCCGAGGGGGGTCCTTTCACCCCTCCACTTT. Its protein is CASSSPRGVLSPLHF.

This clonotype occurred a few times. This chain uses TRBV18 with TRBJ2-2, with D unresolved. CDR3 length: 14 residues. The germline CDR1 and CDR2 sequences are KGHSH and LQKENI. The germline V and J ends were trimmed by 3 bases and 1 base, with 6 bases remaining between them. CDR3 in DNA: TGTGCCAGCTCACCCGACGGGAACACCGGGGAGCTGTTTTTT. Its translation is CASSPDGNTGELFF.

V gene TRBV27 combines with J gene TRBJ2-3; no reliable D call. Trimming pared 5 bases from V and 2 bases from J, leaving 5 bases between. Germline values: CDR1 MNHEY, CDR2 SMNVEV (reference sequence). The CDR3 consists of 12 residues. DNA of the CDR3: TGTGCCAGCAGTGACCCCACAGATACGCAGTATTTT. It yields the protein CASSDPTDTQYF.

This clonotype turned up a few times. CDR3 sequence: CASSPGQLHSGNTIYF. The CDR3 coding sequence is TGTGCCAGCAGCCCAGGACAGCTTCACTCTGGAAACACCATATATTTT. This chain joins TRBV7-8 and TRBJ1-3, with TRBD1 as a possible D gene (6 bases). There are 16 residues in the CDR3. V shed 5 bases and J shed 0 bases, with 14 bases lying between them. Germline V gene lookup returns CDR1 SGHVS and CDR2 FQNEAQ.

This clonotype turned up a few times. The rearrangement joins TRBV7-3 to TRBJ2-1, with 9 bases lining up with TRBD1. This CDR3 has 18 residues. Trimming removed 5 bases from V and 0 bases from J; junction bases left unmatched: 11. CDR1 and CDR2 (germline): SGHTA, FQGTGA. DNA for the CDR3: TGTGCCAGCAGCCTCCGAGGGACAGGGCCCAGCTCCTACAATGAGCAGTTCTTC. Protein sequence: CASSLRGTGPSSYNEQFF.

The chain links TRBV3-1 to TRBJ2-3, with no clear D. V dropped 4 bases and J dropped 8 bases, with 13 bases sitting between them. The CDR3 spans 13 residues. The germline V gene encodes CDR1 LGHDT and CDR2 YNNKEL (reference sequence). The CDR3 DNA sequence: TGTGCCAGCAGCCCCCTGCTTCCAGGTACGCAGTATTTT. Amino acids: CASSPLLPGTQYF.

This clonotype was seen repeatedly, ten times or more. This chain connects TRBV12-3 or TRBV12-4 to TRBJ1-2, with a weak D call TRBD1 (6 bases). This CDR3 is built from 15 residues. With 6 bases removed from V and 6 bases from J, the gap between germline ends came to 20 bases. The CDR3: CASSPSTGQKDGYTF. The DNA for the CDR3 is TGTGCCAGCAGCCCTTCGACAGGCCAGAAGGATGGCTACACCTTC.

This chain links TRBV30 with TRBJ2-5; the D is unclear. The CDR3 runs 13 residues. V was trimmed by 1 base and J by 7 bases, leaving 13 bases between them. The V gene's germline CDR1 is GTSNPN and CDR2 SVGIG (reference sequence). The CDR3 DNA reads TGTGCCTGGAGTGCGGCAGCCCGAGGGACCCAGTACTTC. It yields the protein CAWSAAARGTQYF.

The chain links TRBV5-1 to TRBJ2-2; D ambiguous. With 4 bases removed from V and 6 bases from J, the gap between germline ends came to 10 bases. In germline, CDR1 is SGHRS, CDR2 YFSETQ. This CDR3 is built from 13 residues. The CDR3 is CASSTDKPGELFF. Written as DNA, the CDR3 is TGCGCCAGCAGCACCGACAAACCCGGGGAGCTGTTTTTT.